This T cell receptor (beta chain) emerged from a study of human T cells and chemical hapten exposure. This clonotype has at least ten counts. Its antigen is as yet unknown. The study's findings and limits: No change in TCRs above 1 in 1000 frequency was produced by DPC sensitization.

V shed 5 bases and J 9 bases; nucleotides not matched to a gene: 11. The CDR3 length is 15 residues. Germline V gene lookup returns CDR1 MDHEN and CDR2 SYDVKM. Stated time point: healthy volunteer bleed at 2 weeks. It was from unfractionated whole blood that total RNA was extracted. Original handling: The number of TCRs in each sample had a median of about 100,000 and spanned roughly 23,224 to 750,000. A single record per CDR3 protein comes from TCRdb applying MiXCR to the RACE reads. In this record, the V and J calls reflect TCRdb's handling and not the investigators' own analysis. Among approximately 44,000 distinct CDR3 sequences listed, 3.5% to 5% were seen once.

This sequence was found in a human donor in good health. Some clones in this sample may be carry-over from other donors' samples. This sequence joins TRBV28 and TRBJ2-5; 11 nucleotides match TRBD2. Input material: whole blood. In DNA, the CDR3 is TGTGCCAGCAGTGTCCCGACTAGCGGGGACGAGGCCCAGTACTTC. Translated, it gives CASSVPTSGDEAQYF.